What follows describes a single TCR beta chain. Its matching antigen is unknown. The data are from a study of T cells in tuberculosis. Findings and limits, study-wide: Active tuberculosis cases were adults; controls were adolescents. Active tuberculosis alpha repertoires lay closer to GMM-specific TCRs than controls'.

Profiled with immunoSEQ multiplex PCR; TCRdb holds only in-frame clones, not every one. The data contain 40,000 to 50,000 clones, 95% of them singletons. At study entry, adolescents had tuberculin skin tests and IGRA screening. Unsorted cryopreserved PBMC were sequenced, averaging around 99,000 T cells per clinical donor. The CDR3 contains 16 residues. V lost 4 bases, J lost 3 bases, and 16 bases lay in between. From germline, CDR1 is LNHDA and CDR2 SQIVND (reference sequence). Sequenced input: PBMCs. The gene calls are TRBV19 and TRBJ1-5; a weak D match, TRBD1 (5 bases). The clonotype comes from a donor aged 10-29 years with latent tuberculosis or without tuberculosis infection. CDR3 DNA sequence: TGTGCCAGTAGTACTCGAGGCAGGGCCCTCAATCAGCCCCAGCATTTT. Residues: CASSTRGRALNQPQHF.